Given below is one T cell receptor (beta chain) in context. CDR1 LGHNA and CDR2 YSLEER come from the germline V gene. V gave up 3 bases and J gave up 5 bases; unmatched junction bases: 6. This CDR3 spans 16 amino acids. Time point of the sample: patch test 1, 2 weeks after DPC sensitization. The treatment denotes: therapeutic diphenylcyclopropenone sensitization with weekly scalp DPC. Phlebotomy was performed prior to application of every patch test. Individual cDNA molecules each carried unique molecular identifiers attached by the library. TCRdb reprocessed the RACE reads with MiXCR, giving one entry per CDR3 protein. Altogether under 200,000 distinct CDR3 sequences are present, roughly 15% being singletons, with the ten largest covering 1.5% to 2%. The sample comes from a study of human T cells and chemical hapten exposure. Turning to the study itself: Variability of per-sample TCR yields stemmed mainly from small differences in pooled library volume.

The source of this sequence is a woman aged 30 to 39 with alopecia areata. Some clones in this sample may be carry-over from other donors' samples. The chain uses TRBV4-3 and TRBJ2-3; 12 bases align to TRBD2. The sequencing used whole blood, collected in connection with sensitization to the hapten diphenylcyclopropenone (DPC). CDR3 region: CASSHLAGGLGDTQYF. CDR3 in DNA: TGCGCCAGCAGCCATCTAGCGGGGGGGTTAGGAGATACGCAGTATTTT.